The clone carrying this T cell receptor (beta chain) appeared many times. Via MiXCR, TCRdb re-called the 5' RACE reads, giving one row per CDR3 protein. The sample lists roughly 48,000 distinct CDR3 sequences; approximately 5.7% were seen once. The sample originates from a study of spatial heterogeneity in lung cancer. The CDR3 has 11 amino acids. The germline gives CDR1 GTSNPN, CDR2 SVGIG (reference sequence). The V and J ends lost 2 bases and 5 bases respectively, with 7 bases between them. As for time point: sample taken at primary tumor resection. Whole RNA from tumor, nontumor lung or frozen PBMC was sequenced unsorted.

The source was PBMCs, collected at surgery. This clonotype was obtained from a male donor with early-stage non-small cell lung cancer. This chain links TRBV30 with TRBJ2-7; D might be TRBD1 (5 bases). CDR3 in amino acids: CAWSSRDEQYF. CDR3 DNA sequence: TGTGCCTGGAGTTCCAGGGACGAGCAGTACTTC.